These 8 T cell receptor beta chains were all obtained from the same sample, sequenced in a study of T cells after somatic rescue of genetic block. Produced via immunoSEQ multiplex PCR; TCRdb's table is partial and in-frame only. The sample lists roughly 7,000 clones; around 81% were seen once. What was sequenced was peripheral blood mononuclear cells (PBMCs). The receptors were gathered from a boy aged 5 to 17.

For the CDR3, the DNA is TGTGCCAGCAGCCCGCCTTCCCGGACGAGGGTAGAGACCCAGTACTTC. As protein: CASSPPSRTRVETQYF. The genes are TRBV13 and TRBJ2-5; maybe TRBD2 (5 bases). The germline CDR1 and CDR2 sequences are PRHDT and FYEKMQ (reference sequence). The V end was cut by 5 bases, the J end by 4 bases, with 20 bases between. The CDR3 spans 16 residues.

This chain joins TRBV27 and TRBJ2-5; the match to TRBD1 covers 9 bases. V dropped 5 bases and J dropped 6; count of bases not matched to a gene: 7. This CDR3 is 14 amino acids long. Germline V gives CDR1 MNHEY, CDR2 SMNVEV (reference sequence). The CDR3 protein is CASSPNRGRQTQYF. The CDR3 bases are TGTGCCAGCAGTCCAAACAGGGGGCGGCAGACCCAGTACTTC.

This sequence joins TRBV4-1 and TRBJ2-5; tentative D call: TRBD1 (6 bases). Germline V gene lookup returns CDR1 MGHRA and CDR2 YSYEKL. V lost 0 bases and J lost 5, with 13 bases in between. CDR3 size: 15 residues. The CDR3 loop reads CASSQDPGAYETQYF. CDR3 nucleotide sequence: TGCGCCAGCAGCCAAGATCCAGGGGCGTACGAGACCCAGTACTTC.

V and J are TRBV11-2 and TRBJ2-1, with D uncertain. The CDR3 has 14 amino acids. Trimming removed 8 bases at V and 0 bases at J, with 11 bases between. The germline V gene has CDR1 SGHAT and CDR2 FQNNGV. The CDR3: CASSQLSSYNEQFF. CDR3 DNA sequence: TGTGCCAGCTCCCAGCTTAGCTCCTACAATGAGCAGTTCTTC.

The V and J genes are TRBV7-3 and TRBJ1-1, with 8 bases fitting TRBD1. Germline assignment: CDR1 SGHTA and CDR2 FQGTGA. This CDR3 comprises 14 residues. Germline trimming cut 5 bases from V and 4 bases from J; bases unmatched to any gene: 6. This chain's CDR3 is CASSPRGPGTEAFF. As DNA, the CDR3 is TGTGCCAGCAGCCCCAGGGGGCCTGGCACTGAAGCTTTCTTT.

V and J are TRBV7-2 and TRBJ2-1; 10 bases align to TRBD2. V lost 3 bases and J lost 7; bases outside the gene matches: 0. The V gene's germline CDR1 is SGHTA and CDR2 FQGNSA. This CDR3 is 13 amino acids long. The CDR3 loop is CASSFSGRNEQFF. CDR3 nucleotide sequence: TGTGCCAGCAGCTTTAGCGGGAGGAATGAGCAGTTCTTC.

The J gene is TRBJ2-6, the V gene TRBV11-2, with unresolved D. V lost 5 bases, J lost 5 bases, and 22 bases lay in between. The CDR3 has 18 amino acids. CDR1 SGHAT and CDR2 FQNNGV come from the germline V gene. The CDR3 spells CASSLTRKQQSRANVLTF. The CDR3 nucleotides read TGTGCCAGCAGCCTTACGAGAAAGCAACAAAGTCGGGCCAACGTCCTGACTTTC.

The genes are TRBV10-2 and TRBJ2-7, with D possibly being TRBD2 (6 bases). The CDR3 is made up of 12 amino acids. V shed 6 bases and J shed 5 bases, with 11 bases lying between them. Per the germline V gene, CDR1 is WSHSY and CDR2 is SAAADI. The CDR3 DNA reads TGCGCCAGCAGGTGGCGGGACCACGAGCAGTACTTC. Translation: CASRWRDHEQYF.